These 3 T cell receptor beta chains were sequenced from one sample in a study of CD8 T cells in ankylosing spondylitis. Findings of the study overall: Seemingly distinctive of ankylosing spondylitis blood was a TCR beta motif formed by eight highly homologous variants.

Antigens of these TCRs are unknown. Using its own MiXCR run on the 5' RACE reads, TCRdb lists one record per CDR3 protein. The sample records over 600,000 distinct CDR3 sequences, under 20% being singletons. Sequenced sample: blood, either unsorted or a sorted T cell fraction (not recorded which). The source of these receptors is a male donor with ankylosing spondylitis.

This clonotype was recorded a few times. The chain has TRBV20-1 and TRBJ2-7, with 8 bases that match TRBD1. J lost 5 bases, V lost 3 bases, and 15 bases had no gene match. The CDR3 is 16 residues long. Germline V CDR1 and CDR2: DFQATT, SNEGSKA (reference sequence). The CDR3 bases are TGCAGTGCTAGTGAAGGGGCAGGGGGCTTGGGCGACGAGCAGTACTTC. Protein product: CSASEGAGGLGDEQYF.

The genes are TRBV4-2 and TRBJ2-7; 9 nucleotides align to TRBD2. V lost 0 bases and J lost 3; bases outside the gene matches: 9. CDR1 LGHNA and CDR2 YNFKEQ come from the germline V gene. The CDR3 extends over 17 amino acids. Here the CDR3 reads CASSQDSRLAENYEQYF. CDR3 coding DNA: TGTGCCAGCAGCCAAGACTCAAGACTAGCGGAGAACTACGAGCAGTACTTC.

V and J are TRBV30 and TRBJ2-2; D unresolved. V lost 1 base, J lost 4 bases, and 4 bases lay in between. The CDR3 contains 12 residues. Germline values: CDR1 GTSNPN, CDR2 SVGIG (reference sequence). CDR3 sequence: CAWSGSTGELFF. DNA of the CDR3: TGTGCCTGGAGTGGGTCCACCGGGGAGCTGTTTTTT.